The 21 T cell receptor beta chains listed next were all sequenced from one sample in a study of shared clonotypes between healthy human individuals. Profiling relied on immunoSEQ multiplex PCR, and the TCRdb table lists in-frame clones only, not all of them. The top ten hold roughly 0.13% of the sample, which has 2 million to 2.5 million clones, more than 90% seen once. The sequenced material came from naive CD4+ T cells sorted from blood. This sample's subset: CD45RA+ positively selected. Receptor source: a young man in good health.

The chain joins TRBV5-4 to TRBJ1-4; 9 bases align to TRBD1. Germline lookup yields CDR1 SGHNT and CDR2 YYREEE (reference sequence). The CDR3 loop spans 14 amino acids. Trimming at V came to 3 bases and at J to 7 bases, leaving 4 bases not matched to a gene. The CDR3 region has the DNA TGTGCCAGCAGCTCAGGGGACAGGGCTGAAAAACTGTTTTTT. Encoded protein: CASSSGDRAEKLFF.

This sequence joins TRBV28 and TRBJ1-5, with D unclear. There are 14 residues in the CDR3. The V and J ends lost 2 bases and 1 base respectively, with 6 bases between them. Germline CDR1 is MDHEN and CDR2 is SYDVKM. CDR3 in DNA: TGTGCCAGCAGTTTAAAGGGAAGCAATCAGCCCCAGCATTTT. Its protein product is CASSLKGSNQPQHF.

This clone has a single count. The rearrangement uses TRBV10-3 and TRBJ2-7; TRBD2 matches 8 bases. Germline V gene lookup returns CDR1 ENHRY and CDR2 SYGVKD. The V segment lost 0 bases and the J segment 8 bases; nucleotides outside the gene matches: 15. The length of the CDR3 is 17 residues. This CDR3 is CAISESLVVAGISQQYF. The CDR3 nucleotides read TGTGCCATCAGTGAGTCCTTGGTGGTAGCGGGGATCTCCCAGCAGTACTTC.

The chain recombines TRBV5-4 with TRBJ1-2, with a tentative D call TRBD1 (5 bases). V was cut by 6 bases and J by 3 bases, with 18 bases left in between. Germline lookup yields CDR1 SGHNT and CDR2 YYREEE (reference sequence). The CDR3 has 15 amino acids. The CDR3 coding sequence is TGTGCCAGCACCCAAAATCCGGGGGATGACTATGGCTACACCTTC. Translation: CASTQNPGDDYGYTF.

CDR3 nucleotides: TGCGCCAGCAGCTTGCAGGAAAGTAACTATGGCTACACCTTC. Translation gives CASSLQESNYGYTF. This sequence joins TRBV5-1 and TRBJ1-2; D not certain. The V and J ends lost 1 base and 1 base respectively, with 8 bases between them. This CDR3 contains 14 residues. Germline CDR1 reads SGHRS; CDR2 reads YFSETQ.

The J gene is TRBJ2-1, the V gene TRBV2; 7 bases map to TRBD2. Germline V gene lookup returns CDR1 SNHLY and CDR2 FYNNEI. CDR3 length: 15 amino acids. V was clipped by 11 bases and J by 2 bases; unmatched bases: 12. Here the CDR3 reads CAGGGLAAPYNEQFF. CDR3 in DNA: TGTGCCGGAGGAGGTCTAGCGGCACCCTACAATGAGCAGTTCTTC.

J is TRBJ2-6 and V is TRBV5-1; 7 nucleotides line up with TRBD1. Germline lookup yields CDR1 SGHRS and CDR2 YFSETQ. The CDR3 has 18 residues. The trim removed 1 base at V and 0 bases at J, leaving 7 bases unmatched. The CDR3 nucleotides are TGCGCCAGCAGCTTGATACCGACAGGGTACTCTGGGGCCAACGTCCTGACTTTC. Its protein product is CASSLIPTGYSGANVLTF.

The chain links TRBV10-1 to TRBJ1-1; maybe TRBD1 (5 bases). V gave up 7 bases and J gave up 1 base, with 22 bases separating them. CDR1 is WNHNN and CDR2 is SYGVQD in the germline V gene (reference sequence). The CDR3 is 17 residues long. Here the CDR3 reads CASTEPRDRATNTEAFF. The CDR3 DNA reads TGCGCCAGCACTGAACCCAGGGATAGAGCCACGAACACTGAAGCTTTCTTT.

The V and J genes are TRBV5-4 and TRBJ1-4, with 8 bases lining up with TRBD1. This CDR3 is built from 15 residues. The germline CDR1 and CDR2 sequences are SGHNT and YYREEE (reference sequence). J was trimmed by 0 bases and V by 3 bases; bases with no gene match: 1. The CDR3 DNA follows: TGTGCCAGCAGCTGGGACAGGTCAACTAATGAAAAACTGTTTTTT. Its protein product is CASSWDRSTNEKLFF.

Points on this clone: Other DNA sequences in the same sample also yield this CDR3. V gene TRBV6-5 combines with J gene TRBJ1-2, with a possible D match to TRBD1 (6 bases). V was shortened by 4 bases and J by 8 bases, with 8 bases between the two germline ends. This CDR3 contains 11 residues. CDR1 and CDR2 (germline): MNHEY, SVGAGI. This CDR3 is CASSSGGGYTF. The CDR3 region has the DNA TGTGCCAGCAGTTCGGGGGGCGGCTACACCTTC.

V gene TRBV5-6 combines with J gene TRBJ2-5; D remains unclear. Per germline, CDR1 SGHDT and CDR2 YYEEEE. V lost 1 base and J lost 5, with 15 bases in between. The CDR3 has 15 residues. The CDR3 spells CASSLWQLKHETQYF. CDR3 nucleotide sequence: TGTGCCAGCAGCTTGTGGCAGCTTAAGCATGAGACCCAGTACTTC.

This chain connects TRBV7-2 to TRBJ2-7; 7 nucleotides match TRBD1. CDR3 length: 14 amino acids. J was trimmed by 1 base and V by 6 bases; bases with no gene match: 6. Germline V gene lookup returns CDR1 SGHTA and CDR2 FQGNSA. CDR3 protein: CASRTTGSSYEQYF. As DNA, the CDR3 is TGTGCCAGCAGGACGACAGGGTCTTCCTACGAGCAGTACTTC.

This chain links TRBV6-1 with TRBJ1-2; D gene unclear. Trimming cost V 2 bases and J 1 base, with 5 bases left between them. The CDR3 has 13 residues. Germline lookup yields CDR1 MNHNS and CDR2 SASEGT. The CDR3 region is CASSEQFNYGYTF. CDR3 nucleotide sequence: TGTGCCAGCAGTGAACAATTTAACTATGGCTACACCTTC.

The chain is built from TRBV27 and TRBJ1-2, with TRBD1 as a possible D gene (5 bases). Germline V gene lookup returns CDR1 MNHEY and CDR2 SMNVEV (reference sequence). This CDR3 has 15 amino acids. Trimming pared 6 bases from V and 3 bases from J, leaving 17 bases between. For the CDR3, the DNA is TGTGCCAGCAGCGCCCGGGGGACGGTAGACTATGGCTACACCTTC. This encodes CASSARGTVDYGYTF.

This clone has a single count. This chain connects TRBV28 to TRBJ1-5; 10 bases agree with TRBD1. The CDR3 extends over 15 amino acids. Germline V gene lookup returns CDR1 MDHEN and CDR2 SYDVKM. Trimming removed 7 bases from V and 9 bases from J; junction bases left unmatched: 12. The CDR3 protein is CASIPKDRGISPQHF. The CDR3, as DNA: TGTGCCAGCATCCCCAAGGACAGGGGGATATCGCCCCAGCATTTT.

For the CDR3, the DNA is TGCGCCAGCATTAGCGGGAGGGCCGGGAACGAGCAGTACTTC. Translating gives CASISGRAGNEQYF. The rearrangement joins TRBV10-2 to TRBJ2-7, with 11 positions matching TRBD2. V shed 7 bases and J 5 bases; nucleotides not matched to a gene: 7. The germline gives CDR1 WSHSY, CDR2 SAAADI. The CDR3 is 14 amino acids.

This clone occurred a few times. The chain carries TRBV10-3 and TRBJ2-3; D is perhaps TRBD1 (5 bases). Trimming stripped 8 bases from V and 2 bases from J, with 14 bases between. CDR1 and CDR2 (germline): ENHRY, SYGVKD. The CDR3 consists of 14 residues. For the CDR3, the DNA is TGTGCCATCGGGGCAAACGTGCTCACAGATACGCAGTATTTT. It specifies CAIGANVLTDTQYF.

This clone was recorded only once. This sample also contains other DNA sequences that code for the same CDR3. The V call is TRBV18, the J call TRBJ2-1, with D hard to call. V was pared by 0 bases and J by 7 bases, with 7 bases between. Germline V gene sequence: CDR1 KGHSH, CDR2 LQKENI. The CDR3 length is 13 residues. CDR3 loop: CASSPPNGNEQFF. CDR3 nucleotide sequence: TGTGCCAGCTCACCACCGAACGGTAATGAGCAGTTCTTC.

J is TRBJ1-2 and V is TRBV20-1, with a tentative D call TRBD1 (5 bases). This CDR3 is built from 11 residues. From germline, CDR1 is DFQATT and CDR2 SNEGSKA (reference sequence). The germline V and J ends were trimmed by 6 bases and 13 bases, with 18 bases remaining between them. The CDR3 DNA reads as TGCAGTGCAGTTTCCTCGGGGGAGTTCACCTTC. Encoded protein: CSAVSSGEFTF.

The chain has TRBV10-2 and TRBJ2-5; tentatively, D is TRBD2 (7 bases). This CDR3 region has 14 residues. Germline values: CDR1 WSHSY, CDR2 SAAADI. V lost 6 bases and J lost 5, with 16 bases in between. As DNA, the CDR3 is TGCGCCAGCAGACGTGGGGGGGCAGGGGAGACCCAGTACTTC. This translates into CASRRGGAGETQYF.

The chain couples TRBV15 to TRBJ1-5; 8 positions match TRBD1. CDR1 and CDR2 from the germline V gene are LNHNV and YYDKDF (reference sequence). The V and J ends lost 2 bases and 2 bases, in that order; junction bases with no gene match: 5. The CDR3 loop spans 16 amino acids. CDR3 loop: CATSRNQQGGNQPQHF. The CDR3 nucleotides read TGTGCCACCAGCAGAAACCAACAGGGGGGCAATCAGCCCCAGCATTTT.